The following is a T cell receptor (beta chain) sequence with its context. Its target is unknown. The data were obtained in a study of tumour-infiltrating T cells in Burkitt lymphoma. Study-wide findings and caveats: Public clonotypes, several, appeared across numerous Burkitt lymphoma patients.

Sequenced by immunoSEQ multiplex PCR; TCRdb stores in-frame clones only, minus some. Of about 730 clones in the sample, approximately 96% were seen once. The CDR3 runs 16 residues. V was trimmed by 2 bases and J by 4 bases, leaving 16 bases between them. CDR1 is SEHNR, CDR2 FQNEAQ, per germline (reference sequence). Input material: tumor tissue. The receptor's source is a human donor with Burkitt lymphoma. The gene calls are TRBV7-9 and TRBJ2-3, with D tentatively TRBD2 (7 bases). CDR3: CASSLLGGAVADTQYF. The CDR3 nucleotides are TGTGCCAGCAGCTTACTAGGGGGGGCCGTCGCAGATACGCAGTATTTT.